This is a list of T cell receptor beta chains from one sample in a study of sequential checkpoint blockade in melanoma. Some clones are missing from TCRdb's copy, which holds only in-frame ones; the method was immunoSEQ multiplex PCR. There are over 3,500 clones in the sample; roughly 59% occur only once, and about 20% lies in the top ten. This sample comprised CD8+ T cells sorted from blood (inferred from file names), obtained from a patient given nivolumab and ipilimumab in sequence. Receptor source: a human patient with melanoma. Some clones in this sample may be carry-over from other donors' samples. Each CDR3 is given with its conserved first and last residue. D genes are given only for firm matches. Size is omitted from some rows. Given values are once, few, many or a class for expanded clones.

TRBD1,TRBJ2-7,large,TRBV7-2,TGTGCCAGCAGCTTAGCGTCGTTTACAGGGGTCTCCTACGAGCAGTACTTC,CASSLASFTGVSYEQYF
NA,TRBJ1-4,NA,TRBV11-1,TGTGCCAGCAGCTTAGGAGGCCAGCATAATGAAAAACTGTTTTTT,CASSLGGQHNEKLFF
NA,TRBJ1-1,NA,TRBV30,TGTGCCTGGAGGGGTGCGGGACGCATGAACACTGAAGCTTTCTTT,CAWRGAGRMNTEAFF
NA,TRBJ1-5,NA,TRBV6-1,TGTGCCAGCAGTGATTGGGGGGATAGCAATCAGCCCCAGCATTTT,CASSDWGDSNQPQHF
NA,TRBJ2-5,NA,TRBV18,TGTGCCAGCTCACCACCGCCGGAGGGAGAGACCCAGTACTTC,CASSPPPEGETQYF
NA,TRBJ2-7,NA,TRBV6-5,TGTGCCCTTGGCAGCTACGAGCAGTACTTC,CALGSYEQYF
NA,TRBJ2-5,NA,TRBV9,TGTGCCAGCAGCGCCGGACAGACGGAGACCCAGTACTTC,CASSAGQTETQYF
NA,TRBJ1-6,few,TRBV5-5,TGTGCCAGCAGCTTGGGACAAACGAGTTCACCCCTCCACTTT,CASSLGQTSSPLHF
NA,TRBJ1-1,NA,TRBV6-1,TGTGCCAGCAGACTACAGGGAAGTCGCACTGAAGCTTTCTTT,CASRLQGSRTEAFF
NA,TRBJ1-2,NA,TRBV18,TGTGCCAGCTCACCGTTTGAGGACAGTTACTATGGCTACACCTTC,CASSPFEDSYYGYTF
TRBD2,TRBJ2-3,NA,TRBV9,TGTGCCAGCAGCTACTTAGCGGGGGGCCCAGATACGCAGTATTTT,CASSYLAGGPDTQYF
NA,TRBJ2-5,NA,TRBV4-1,TGCGCCAGCAGCCAAGAGAAAGACTTCCGTGTGAAGACCCAGTACTTC,CASSQEKDFRVKTQYF
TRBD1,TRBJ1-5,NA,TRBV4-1,TGCGCCAGCAGCCAAGATACAGGGGACGGGCAGCCCCAGCATTTT,CASSQDTGDGQPQHF
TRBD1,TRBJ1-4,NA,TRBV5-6,TGTGCCAGCAGCTTGGTGACAGGGGTGGGGGAAAAACTGTTTTTT,CASSLVTGVGEKLFF
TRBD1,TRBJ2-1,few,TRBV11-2,TGTGCCAGCAGCCTGGGGACAGGGGACAATGAGCAGTTCTTC,CASSLGTGDNEQFF
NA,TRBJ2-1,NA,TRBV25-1,TGTGCCAGCTCCCGGGTCCTCTACAATGAGCAGTTCTTC,CASSRVLYNEQFF
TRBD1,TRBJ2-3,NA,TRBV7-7,TGTGCTAGCAGCTTAGGGGACAGTTTCACAGATACGCAGTATTTT,CASSLGDSFTDTQYF
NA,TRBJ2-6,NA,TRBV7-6,TGTGCCAGCAGCTTACTGACTGAATCACAAAGTCGGGCCAACGTCCTGACTTTC,CASSLLTESQSRANVLTF
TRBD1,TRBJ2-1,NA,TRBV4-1,TGCGCCAGCAGCCAAGTCAACAGGGGATCGAACAATGAGCAGTTCTTC,CASSQVNRGSNNEQFF
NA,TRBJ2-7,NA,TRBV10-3,TGTGCCATCAGCGACTCGTACGAGCAGTACTTC,CAISDSYEQYF
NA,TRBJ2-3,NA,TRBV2,TGTGCCAGCAGTGAGAGGCCAGGGGGCACAGATACGCAGTATTTT,CASSERPGGTDTQYF
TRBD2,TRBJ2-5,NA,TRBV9,TGTGCCAGCAGCCCCGGGGTGGGAGGGACAGAGACCCAGTACTTC,CASSPGVGGTETQYF
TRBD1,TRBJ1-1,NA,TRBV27,TGTGCCAGCAGTCCCCGGACAGGACCGACTGAAGCTTTCTTT,CASSPRTGPTEAFF
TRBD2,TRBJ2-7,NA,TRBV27,TGTGCCAGCAGTTTAAGTTTCGCTAGCGGGGCATACGAGCAGTACTTC,CASSLSFASGAYEQYF
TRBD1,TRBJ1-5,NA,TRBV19,TGTGCCAGTAACCCGGACAGGGTTAGCAATCAGCCCCAGCATTTT,CASNPDRVSNQPQHF
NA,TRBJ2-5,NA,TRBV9,TGTGCCAGCAGTCCCTCCCCTGGGGACTGGAAAGAGACCCAGTACTTC,CASSPSPGDWKETQYF
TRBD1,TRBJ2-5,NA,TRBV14,TGTGCCAGCAGCCATTATGGACAGGGGGCACGGGAGACCCAGTACTTC,CASSHYGQGARETQYF
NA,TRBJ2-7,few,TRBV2,TGTGCCAGCACCCAAATACACGACTCAGACGAGCAGTACTTC,CASTQIHDSDEQYF
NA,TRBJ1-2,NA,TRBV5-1,TGCACCAGCAGCCCGGGGGGGAACTATGGCTACACCTTC,CTSSPGGNYGYTF
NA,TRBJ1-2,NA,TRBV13,TGTGCCAGCAGCGAAGACAGGTTAAGAGGCTACACCTTC,CASSEDRLRGYTF
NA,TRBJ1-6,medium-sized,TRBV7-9,TGTGCCAGCAGCTCCACCGAGGCCGGGGATTCACCCCTCCACTTT,CASSSTEAGDSPLHF
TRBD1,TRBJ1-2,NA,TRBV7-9,TGTGCCAGCAGCTCGACAGGGATGGGTGGCTACACCTTC,CASSSTGMGGYTF
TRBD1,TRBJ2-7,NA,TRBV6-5,TGTGCCAGCAGTATCACAGGGGGGCCGGTCGAGCAGTACTTC,CASSITGGPVEQYF
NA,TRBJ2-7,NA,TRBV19,TGTGCCGGCTTACAGGGAATCGACGAGCAGTACTTC,CAGLQGIDEQYF
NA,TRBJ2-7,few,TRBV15,TGTGCCACCAGCAGAGATCGAACAGAGGAGCAGTACTTC,CATSRDRTEEQYF
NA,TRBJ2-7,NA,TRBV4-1,TGCGCCAGCAGCCAGACTGAACAGGGCTACTACGAGCAGTACTTC,CASSQTEQGYYEQYF
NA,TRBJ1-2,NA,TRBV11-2,TGTGCCAGCAGCTTAGGGACATTATATGGCTACACCTTC,CASSLGTLYGYTF
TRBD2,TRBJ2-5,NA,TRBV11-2,TGTGCCAGCAGCGTACCTAGCGGCGGGCCCAAGACCCAGTACTTC,CASSVPSGGPKTQYF
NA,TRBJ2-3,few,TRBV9,TGTGCCAGCAGCGTAGAGGTAGGGGGGGCCACAGATACGCAGTATTTT,CASSVEVGGATDTQYF
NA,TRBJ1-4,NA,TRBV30,TGTGCCTGGAGTGTACCTGCCAGTCATCTCCAAAAACTGTTTTTT,CAWSVPASHLQKLFF